One and the same sample provided the 9 T cell receptor beta chains below, sequenced in a study of OX40 agonist ivuxolimab in advanced cancers. The data were produced by immunoSEQ multiplex PCR, yet TCRdb's version contains in-frame clones alone and is incomplete. The repertoire consists of roughly 60,000 clones, with roughly nine tenths occurring once and the leading ten covering around 1.8%. Here the sequenced sample was CD4+ or CD8+ T cells sorted from blood, taken in a trial of the OX40 agonist ivuxolimab. These receptors came from an adult with an advanced solid tumor such as melanoma, head and neck, liver or kidney cancer.

V gene TRBV7-2 combines with J gene TRBJ1-1, with D tentatively TRBD1 (5 bases). The CDR3 runs 14 residues. V was trimmed by 1 base and J by 1 base, leaving 7 bases between them. Germline values: CDR1 SGHTA, CDR2 FQGNSA. CDR3 bases: TGTGCCAGCAGCTTAGGACAGAGGAACACTGAAGCTTTCTTT. Residues: CASSLGQRNTEAFF.

The chain has TRBV11-3 and TRBJ2-1, with D perhaps matching TRBD1 or TRBD2 (5 bases each). The ends were cut back, 1 base at V and 0 bases at J, with 7 bases in the middle. CDR1 is SGHNT and CDR2 is YENEEA in the germline V gene. The CDR3 length is 15 residues. DNA of the CDR3: TGTGCCAGCAGCTTAGTGGGGGTCTCCTACAATGAGCAGTTCTTC. This sequence encodes CASSLVGVSYNEQFF.

This chain joins TRBV11-2 and TRBJ2-2; unclear D gene. Germline CDR1 and CDR2: SGHAT and FQNNGV. The CDR3 covers 13 residues. V lost 5 bases and J lost 2, with 6 bases in between. The DNA of the CDR3 is TGTGCCAGCAGCCCACAAAACACCGGGGAGCTGTTTTTT. It yields the protein CASSPQNTGELFF.

This clone was found once. The chain employs TRBV6-5 and TRBJ2-5; 7 bases agree with TRBD2. V trimming: 10 bases; J trimming: 4 bases; junction bases outside the gene matches: 15. Germline-derived CDR1 and CDR2 are MNHEY and SVGAGI. The CDR3 sequence is 15 residues long. The DNA for the CDR3 is TGTGCCACTACTTGGGGGGAGCGGGGCTTAGAGACCCAGTACTTC. It is translated as CATTWGERGLETQYF.

The V and J genes are TRBV19 and TRBJ2-1; TRBD2 might be the D (5 bases). The CDR3 is made up of 15 amino acids. Trimming left V 2 bases short and J 0 bases short, with 8 bases between. Germline values: CDR1 LNHDA, CDR2 SQIVND (reference sequence). The CDR3 loop is CASSITGISYNEQFF. Here the CDR3 DNA reads TGTGCCAGTAGTATAACGGGGATCTCCTACAATGAGCAGTTCTTC.

The rearrangement joins TRBV18 to TRBJ1-2; D remains unclear. The CDR3 is made up of 15 amino acids. Trimming left V 2 bases short and J 2 bases short, with 12 bases between. Looked up from germline, CDR1 is KGHSH and CDR2 is LQKENI. The chain's CDR3 is CASSPVVTENYGYTF. The CDR3 DNA is TGTGCCAGCTCACCAGTGGTAACAGAGAACTATGGCTACACCTTC.

V gene TRBV4-3 combines with J gene TRBJ1-2; D not resolved. The CDR3 has 15 amino acids. In germline, CDR1 is LGHNA, CDR2 YSLEER. V lost 0 bases and J lost 4, with 12 bases in between. In DNA, the CDR3 is TGCGCCAGCAGCCAAGATCTAGGACCGGCCTATGGCTACACCTTC. Its translation is CASSQDLGPAYGYTF.

This chain connects TRBV6-5 to TRBJ1-1, with a tentative D call TRBD1 (5 bases). V lost 6 bases and J lost 6, with 14 bases in between. The length of the CDR3 is 13 residues. Germline V gives CDR1 MNHEY, CDR2 SVGAGI. The CDR3 loop reads CASSPRRVAEAFF. The CDR3 DNA is TGTGCCAGCAGCCCTCGCAGGGTTGCTGAAGCTTTCTTT.

The genes are TRBV6-5 and TRBJ1-2, with 8 bases aligning to TRBD1. The V segment lost 1 base and the J segment 8 bases; nucleotides outside the gene matches: 9. This CDR3 comprises 15 residues. Germline V gene data show CDR1 as MNHEY and CDR2 as SVGAGI. The CDR3 loop is CASSYLSGGEGGYTF. CDR3 in DNA: TGTGCCAGCAGTTACTTGTCAGGGGGCGAAGGGGGCTACACCTTC.